Below, 23 T cell receptor beta chains from the same sample are listed, as sequenced in a study of regulatory T cells in long-lasting Graves disease. The time point denotes: newly diagnosed GD, antithyroid drugs for less than 3 months. PBMC-extracted RNA yielded the TCR library. Libraries of TCR beta came from iRepertoire HTBI primers plus Arm-PCR of CDR3 regions. TCRdb called the multiplex PCR reads again in MiXCR, with one record for every CDR3 protein. Among roughly 560,000 distinct CDR3 sequences, about 11% were seen once, and the ten largest hold around 9.3%. This sample also belongs to another study, concerning T cells in Graves' hyperthyroidism and ophthalmopathy.

This specimen was peripheral blood mononuclear cells (PBMCs), taken at new diagnosis, from a patient treated with antithyroid drugs. Receptors were obtained from a woman aged 25 to 45 with Graves disease.

This clonotype occurred many times. This chain connects TRBV24-1 to TRBJ2-5; 7 nucleotides line up with TRBD1. The germline gives CDR1 KGHDR, CDR2 SFDVKD. This CDR3 contains 16 residues. Germline trimming cut 4 bases from V and 0 bases from J; bases unmatched to any gene: 7. CDR3 loop: CATSEADRENQETQYF. The DNA of the CDR3 is TGTGCCACCAGTGAGGCTGACAGGGAAAACCAAGAGACCCAGTACTTC.

This clonotype was seen ten or more times. The CDR3 DNA sequence: TGTGCCAGCAGAACTCGGGTTACCGGGGAGCTGTTTTTT. Protein product: CASRTRVTGELFF. V is TRBV28 and J is TRBJ2-2; D ambiguous. Germline assignment: CDR1 MDHEN and CDR2 SYDVKM. This CDR3 region has 13 residues. V lost 6 bases to trimming and J lost 5 bases, with 10 bases between them.

The chain is built from TRBV3-1 and TRBJ1-4; TRBD1 aligns across 7 bases. Germline CDR1 is LGHDT and CDR2 is YNNKEL (reference sequence). CDR3 length equals 15 residues. V lost 1 base, J lost 8 bases, and 7 bases stayed unmatched. CDR3 in DNA: TGTGCCAGCAGCCAAGTTAAGGGGGCGGAGGAAAAACTGTTTTTT. It translates to CASSQVKGAEEKLFF.

This clonotype was counted ten times or more. The chain has TRBV2 and TRBJ2-1; unclear D gene. This CDR3 contains 15 residues. Trimming pared 5 bases from V and 0 bases from J, leaving 11 bases between. The germline gives CDR1 SNHLY, CDR2 FYNNEI. CDR3 sequence reads: CASSIDQSSYNEQFF. CDR3 DNA: TGTGCCAGCAGTATAGACCAGAGCTCCTACAATGAGCAGTTCTTC.

This rearrangement joins TRBV20-1 to TRBJ2-5, with D possibly TRBD1 on 7 matching bases. Germline assignment: CDR1 DFQATT and CDR2 SNEGSKA (reference sequence). The CDR3 runs 14 residues. V gave up 6 bases and J gave up 2 bases, with 16 bases separating them. The CDR3 spells CSAEDREAQETQYF. The CDR3 DNA is TGCAGTGCCGAAGACAGGGAGGCGCAAGAGACCCAGTACTTC.

The table lists this clonotype with many counts. The CDR3 nucleotides are TGTGCCAGCAGCTTAGTATCAGCGGGAGGGCCCAATGAGCAGTTCTTC. It codes for CASSLVSAGGPNEQFF. The chain recombines TRBV11-3 with TRBJ2-1; TRBD2 matches at 10 bases. Trimming cost V 1 base and J 6 bases; bases outside gene matches: 6. Germline V gene data show CDR1 as SGHNT and CDR2 as YENEEA. The CDR3 totals 16 residues. The complete variable domain, with remaining parts taken from reference TRBV11-3 and TRBJ2-1, reads EAGVVQSPRYKIIEKKQPVAFWCNPISGHNTLYWYLQNLGQGPELLIRYENEEAVDDSQLPKDRFSAERLKGVDSTLKIQPAELGDSAVYLCASSLVSAGGPNEQFFGPGTRLTVL.

This clonotype was seen a few times. V usage is TRBV6-1 and J usage is TRBJ2-5; a possible D gene is TRBD1 (6 bases). Per germline, CDR1 MNHNS and CDR2 SASEGT. V was trimmed by 5 bases and J by 2 bases, leaving 21 bases between them. CDR3 size: 17 residues. CDR3: CASSIPHRDGRQETQYF. In DNA form, the CDR3 reads TGTGCCAGCAGTATACCCCACAGGGATGGGCGGCAAGAGACCCAGTACTTC.

This chain joins TRBV20-1 and TRBJ2-7, with TRBD2 matching 8 bases. The CDR3 length is 15 residues. Looked up from germline, CDR1 is DFQATT and CDR2 is SNEGSKA (reference sequence). The ends lost 5 bases at V and 4 bases at J; junction bases unmatched: 13. The CDR3 loop is CSAFPGGVEPYEQYF. CDR3 DNA sequence: TGCAGTGCTTTCCCCGGGGGGGTTGAGCCGTACGAGCAGTACTTC.

This clonotype appeared many times. V and J are TRBV2 and TRBJ2-1; tentatively, D is TRBD2 (6 bases). The germline V gene has CDR1 SNHLY and CDR2 FYNNEI. V was trimmed by 7 bases and J by 7 bases, leaving 14 bases between them. CDR3 length: 13 residues. CDR3 region: CASTGSQANEQFF. The CDR3 DNA reads TGTGCCAGCACCGGGAGCCAAGCGAATGAGCAGTTCTTC.

This clonotype appeared many times. V usage is TRBV20-1 and J usage is TRBJ2-5; unclear D gene. V lost 3 bases and J 3 bases, leaving 8 bases between the germline ends. CDR3 size: 12 residues. The germline V gene has CDR1 DFQATT and CDR2 SNEGSKA (reference sequence). The CDR3 sequence is CSASRSEETQYF. CDR3 in DNA: TGCAGTGCTAGCCGTTCCGAAGAGACCCAGTACTTC.

The chain uses TRBV12-3 or TRBV12-4 and TRBJ2-7; 14 bases align to TRBD2. The CDR3 has 17 residues. V shed 3 bases and J 7 bases; nucleotides not matched to a gene: 11. The CDR3 DNA sequence: TGTGCCAGCAGTTTCGGGACTAGCGGGAGCATACTACGAGAGCAGTACTTC. Amino acids: CASSFGTSGSILREQYF.

This sequence joins TRBV19 and TRBJ1-1; no clear D gene. Trimming removed 7 bases from V and 1 base from J, with 10 bases in between. Germline V lookup: CDR1 LNHDA, CDR2 SQIVND (reference sequence). The length of the CDR3 is 13 residues. The CDR3 DNA follows: TGTGCCAGTACCCCTTTAGAGAACACTGAAGCTTTCTTT. Translated, it gives CASTPLENTEAFF.

This clonotype showed up just a few times. The chain links TRBV4-2 to TRBJ1-2; D gene ambiguous. The germline V gene encodes CDR1 LGHNA and CDR2 YNFKEQ. The CDR3 length is 15 residues. Trimming removed 0 bases from V and 3 bases from J, with 11 bases in between. CDR3 DNA: TGTGCCAGCAGCCAAGAAAAGGTAGTCTACTATGGCTACACCTTC. Translated, it gives CASSQEKVVYYGYTF.

The chain recombines TRBV20-1 with TRBJ2-7; TRBD1 or TRBD2 may be the D gene (6 bases each). The CDR3 loop spans 15 amino acids. CDR1 and CDR2 (germline): DFQATT, SNEGSKA (reference sequence). V gave up 1 base and J gave up 2 bases, with 15 bases separating them. CDR3 loop: CSARVGGQWAYEQYF. CDR3 nucleotides: TGCAGTGCTAGAGTAGGGGGGCAGTGGGCCTACGAGCAGTACTTC.

At least ten counts were recorded for this clonotype. The V call is TRBV19, the J call TRBJ1-1; tentative D call: TRBD1 (5 bases). The V end was cut by 8 bases, the J end by 1 base, with 11 bases between. CDR3 length equals 13 residues. Germline-derived CDR1 and CDR2 are LNHDA and SQIVND (reference sequence). The CDR3 DNA sequence: TGTGCCAGTCATTTTCAGGGGAACACTGAAGCTTTCTTT. It is translated as CASHFQGNTEAFF.

This clonotype was detected many times. V usage is TRBV6-5 and J usage is TRBJ1-4; D gene unclear. Germline lookup yields CDR1 MNHEY and CDR2 SVGAGI. The CDR3 consists of 14 residues. V was shortened by 2 bases and J by 7 bases, with 11 bases between the two germline ends. The DNA of the CDR3 is TGTGCCAGCAGTTACAGGGTGGACGGTGAAAAACTGTTTTTT. Translation: CASSYRVDGEKLFF.

In this sample, this clonotype turned up many times. The rearrangement joins TRBV5-1 to TRBJ2-6; D may be TRBD2 (5 bases). Looked up from germline, CDR1 is SGHRS and CDR2 is YFSETQ. Trimming cost V 5 bases and J 0 bases, with 9 bases left between them. CDR3 length: 15 amino acids. CDR3 residues: CASRLGSSGANVLTF. The CDR3 DNA follows: TGCGCCAGCAGACTGGGGAGCTCTGGGGCCAACGTCCTGACTTTC.

This clonotype was seen a handful of times. The genes are TRBV7-8 and TRBJ1-2; 9 positions agree with TRBD1. With 4 bases clipped from V and 8 bases from J, the junction kept 11 bases outside the gene matches. CDR3 length equals 15 residues. In germline, CDR1 is SGHVS, CDR2 FQNEAQ. CDR3 in amino acids: CASSSAGQGRRGYTF. The CDR3 DNA reads as TGTGCCAGCAGCTCAGCGGGACAGGGAAGACGCGGCTACACCTTC.

This clonotype was detected ten times or more. This chain uses TRBV7-8 with TRBJ2-7; 7 bases are shared with TRBD1. The J segment lost 6 bases and the V segment lost 5 bases, leaving 10 bases of the junction unmatched. The germline V gene encodes CDR1 SGHVS and CDR2 FQNEAQ. The CDR3 has 14 residues. The CDR3 protein is CASSAQTGISEQYF. CDR3 sequence (DNA): TGTGCCAGCAGCGCCCAGACAGGGATCAGCGAGCAGTACTTC.

This clonotype was detected only a few times. This may come from a read error, since a much larger clone is one base off. The rearrangement joins TRBV12-3 or TRBV12-4 to TRBJ2-7, with 7 bases lining up with TRBD1. This CDR3 has 15 residues. The CDR3 loop is CASSLAKGAPYERYF. The CDR3 nucleotides read TGTGCCAGCAGTCTGGCCAAGGGGGCCCCCTACGAGCGGTACTTC.

This clonotype has just a few counts. This sequence joins TRBV20-1 and TRBJ2-5; tentatively, D is TRBD2 (5 bases). Germline CDR1 is DFQATT and CDR2 is SNEGSKA (reference sequence). V was pared by 3 bases and J by 2 bases, with 10 bases between. The CDR3 length is 13 residues. CDR3 sequence: CSASSSGQETQYF. The CDR3, as DNA: TGCAGTGCTAGCTCCAGCGGTCAAGAGACCCAGTACTTC.

This clonotype was seen a few times. CDR3 amino acids: CSASDRGSSGEQYF. CDR3 coding DNA: TGCAGTGCTTCCGACAGGGGATCGTCGGGCGAGCAGTACTTC. The rearrangement joins TRBV20-1 to TRBJ2-7; the match to TRBD1 covers 8 bases. This CDR3 comprises 14 residues. The V gene end was trimmed by 5 bases and the J gene end by 6 bases; junction bases not matched to a gene: 12. Germline values: CDR1 DFQATT, CDR2 SNEGSKA (reference sequence).

The table lists this clonotype with many counts. V gene TRBV5-5 combines with J gene TRBJ1-5; D is ambiguous. Germline V gene data show CDR1 as SGHKS and CDR2 as YYEKEE (reference sequence). V lost 1 base and J lost 3, with 8 bases in between. The CDR3 loop spans 14 amino acids. DNA of the CDR3: TGTGCCAGCAGCTTGAACGGTTACAATCAGCCCCAGCATTTT. Amino acids: CASSLNGYNQPQHF.